The present T cell receptor (beta chain) was sequenced within a study of shared clonotypes between healthy human individuals. At deep level, the assay was performed. Per sorted-subset replicate PCR, input was around 200 ng DNA, representing tens of thousands of T cell genomes. Produced via immunoSEQ multiplex PCR; TCRdb's table is partial and in-frame only. This sample has more than 2,000,000 clones; approximately 94% occur once, and the top ten carry roughly 0.15%. Notes on this clone: Its matching antigen is unknown.

Whole-study results and caveats: The study sampled only blood, and tissue repertoires likely differ.

The CDR3 is made up of 15 amino acids. V shed 7 bases, J shed 6 bases, and the junction held 12 bases outside the gene matches. CDR1 and CDR2 (germline): LNHDA, SQIVND (reference sequence). The receptor comes from a man between 18 and 35 years old in good health. J is TRBJ2-1 and V is TRBV19; 7 bases map to TRBD2. Sequencing was performed on naive CD4+ T cells sorted from blood. Sample subset: CD45RA+ positively selected. As DNA, the CDR3 is TGTGCCAGTATGGAGACTAGCAGTTGGTCCAATGAGCAGTTCTTC. The encoded protein is CASMETSSWSNEQFF.